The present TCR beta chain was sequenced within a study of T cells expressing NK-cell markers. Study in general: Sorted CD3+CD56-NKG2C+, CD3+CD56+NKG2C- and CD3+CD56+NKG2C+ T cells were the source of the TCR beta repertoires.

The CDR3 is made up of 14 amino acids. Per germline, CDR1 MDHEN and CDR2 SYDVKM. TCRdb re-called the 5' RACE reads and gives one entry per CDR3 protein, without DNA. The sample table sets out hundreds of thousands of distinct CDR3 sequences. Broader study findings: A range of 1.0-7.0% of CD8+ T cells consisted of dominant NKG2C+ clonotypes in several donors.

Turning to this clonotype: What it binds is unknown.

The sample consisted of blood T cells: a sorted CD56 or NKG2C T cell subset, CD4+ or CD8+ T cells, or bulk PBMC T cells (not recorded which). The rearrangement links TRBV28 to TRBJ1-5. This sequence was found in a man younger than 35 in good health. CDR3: CASSFRHLGQPQHF.